This T cell receptor (beta chain) originates from a study of T-cell memory formation after mild COVID-19. About the study: TCR clusters mostly belonged to single donors. Study outcomes and limitations: Researchers could not confirm that second-wave clones peaking on day 37 targeted SARS-CoV-2.

Of note for this clonotype: The target antigen is unknown.

Researchers used 5'RACE with constant-segment primers to make TCR alpha and TCR beta cDNA libraries that carry sample barcodes and UMIs. In TCRdb, the 5' RACE reads were re-called with MiXCR into one record per CDR3 protein. The table has 140,000 to 150,000 distinct CDR3 sequences, 20% to 25% seen once. Trimming shortened V by 2 bases and J by 1 base, and 16 bases separated the two germline ends. CDR1 is KGHDR and CDR2 is SFDVKD in the germline V gene. The CDR3 sequence is 18 residues long. The chain uses TRBV24-1 and TRBJ2-2; a possible D gene is TRBD2 (5 bases). This clonotype was obtained from an adult woman who had mild COVID-19 (a few samples of this study predate the infection). Cell type and time point are not known. Sample: PBMCs or a T cell subset sorted from them (not recorded which). This CDR3 is CATSDYGRSDWNTGELFF. CDR3 bases: TGTGCCACCAGTGATTACGGACGGTCGGACTGGAACACCGGGGAGCTGTTTTTT.